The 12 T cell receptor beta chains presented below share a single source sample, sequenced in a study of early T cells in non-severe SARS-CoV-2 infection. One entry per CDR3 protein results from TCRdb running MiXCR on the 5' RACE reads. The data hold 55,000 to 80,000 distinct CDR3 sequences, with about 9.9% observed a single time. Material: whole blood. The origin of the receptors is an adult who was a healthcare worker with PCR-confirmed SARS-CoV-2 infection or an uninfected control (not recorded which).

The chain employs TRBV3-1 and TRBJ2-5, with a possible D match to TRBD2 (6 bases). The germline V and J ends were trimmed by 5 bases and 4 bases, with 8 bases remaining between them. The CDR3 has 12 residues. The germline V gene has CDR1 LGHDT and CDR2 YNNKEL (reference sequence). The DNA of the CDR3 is TGTGCCAGCAGCGTGCGGGGAGAGACCCAGTACTTC. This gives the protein CASSVRGETQYF.

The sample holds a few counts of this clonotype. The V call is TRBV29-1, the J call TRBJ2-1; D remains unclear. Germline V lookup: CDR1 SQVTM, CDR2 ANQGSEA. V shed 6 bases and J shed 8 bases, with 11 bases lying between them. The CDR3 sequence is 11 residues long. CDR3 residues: CSVRSQDEQFF. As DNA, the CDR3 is TGCAGCGTCCGGAGCCAGGATGAGCAGTTCTTC.

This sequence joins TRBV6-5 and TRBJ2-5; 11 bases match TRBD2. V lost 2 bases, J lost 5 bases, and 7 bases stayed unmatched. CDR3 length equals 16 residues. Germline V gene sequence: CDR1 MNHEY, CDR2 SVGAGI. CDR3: CASSYGETSGKETQYF. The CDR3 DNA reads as TGTGCCAGCAGTTACGGTGAGACTAGCGGGAAGGAGACCCAGTACTTC.

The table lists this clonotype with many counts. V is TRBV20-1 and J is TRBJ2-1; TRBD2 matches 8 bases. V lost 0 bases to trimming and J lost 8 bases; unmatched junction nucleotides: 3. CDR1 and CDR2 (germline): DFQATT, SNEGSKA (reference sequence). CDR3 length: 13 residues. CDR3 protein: CSARDPSGYEQFF. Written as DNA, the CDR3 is TGCAGTGCTAGAGACCCTAGCGGGTATGAGCAGTTCTTC.

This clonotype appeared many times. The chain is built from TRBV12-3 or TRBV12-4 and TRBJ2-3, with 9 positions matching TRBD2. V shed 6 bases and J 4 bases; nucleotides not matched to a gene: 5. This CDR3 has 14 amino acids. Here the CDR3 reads CASSQSGRPDTQYF. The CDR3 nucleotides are TGTGCCAGCAGCCAGAGCGGGAGGCCAGATACGCAGTATTTT.

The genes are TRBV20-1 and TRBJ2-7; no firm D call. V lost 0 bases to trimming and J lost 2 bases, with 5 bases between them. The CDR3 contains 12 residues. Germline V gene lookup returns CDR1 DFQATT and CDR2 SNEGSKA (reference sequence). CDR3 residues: CSARDIAYEQYF. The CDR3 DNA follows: TGCAGTGCTAGAGATATTGCCTACGAGCAGTACTTC.

The CDR3 reads CSVAGGPADTQYF. CDR3 in DNA: TGCAGCGTTGCAGGGGGCCCCGCAGATACGCAGTATTTT. This rearrangement joins TRBV29-1 to TRBJ2-3; 8 nucleotides match TRBD1. Germline V lookup: CDR1 SQVTM, CDR2 ANQGSEA. The length of the CDR3 is 13 residues. The V and J ends lost 4 bases and 4 bases, in that order; junction bases with no gene match: 4.

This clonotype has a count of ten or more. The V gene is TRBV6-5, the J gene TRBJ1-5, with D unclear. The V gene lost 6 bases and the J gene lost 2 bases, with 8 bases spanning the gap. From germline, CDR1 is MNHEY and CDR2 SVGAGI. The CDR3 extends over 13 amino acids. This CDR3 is CASRGRGNQPQHF. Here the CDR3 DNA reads TGTGCCAGCAGGGGGAGAGGCAATCAGCCCCAGCATTTT.

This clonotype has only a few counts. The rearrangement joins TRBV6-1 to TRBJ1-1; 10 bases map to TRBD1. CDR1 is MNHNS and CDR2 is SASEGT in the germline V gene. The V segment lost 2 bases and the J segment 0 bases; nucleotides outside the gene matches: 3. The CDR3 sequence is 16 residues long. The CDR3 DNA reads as TGTGCCAGCAGTGAACCGGGACAGGGGTTGAACACTGAAGCTTTCTTT. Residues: CASSEPGQGLNTEAFF.

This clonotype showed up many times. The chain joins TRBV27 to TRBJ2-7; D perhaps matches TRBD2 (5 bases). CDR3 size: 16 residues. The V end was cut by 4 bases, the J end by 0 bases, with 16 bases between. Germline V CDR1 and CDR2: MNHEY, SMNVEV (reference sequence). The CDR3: CASSSVLVGASYEQYF. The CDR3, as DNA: TGTGCCAGCAGTTCGGTCTTAGTGGGAGCCTCCTACGAGCAGTACTTC.

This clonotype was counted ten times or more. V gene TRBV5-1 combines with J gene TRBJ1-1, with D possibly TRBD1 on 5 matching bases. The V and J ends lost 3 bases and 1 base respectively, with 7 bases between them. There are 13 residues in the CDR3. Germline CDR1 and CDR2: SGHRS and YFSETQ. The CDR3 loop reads CASSWTWNTEAFF. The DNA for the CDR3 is TGCGCCAGCAGCTGGACATGGAACACTGAAGCTTTCTTT.

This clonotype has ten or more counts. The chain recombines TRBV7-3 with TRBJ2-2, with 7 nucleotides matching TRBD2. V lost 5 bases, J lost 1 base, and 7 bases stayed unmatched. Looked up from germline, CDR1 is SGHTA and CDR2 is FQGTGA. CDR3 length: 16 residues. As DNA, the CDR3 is TGTGCCAGCAGCCGTAAAGCGGGGTTGAACACCGGGGAGCTGTTTTTT. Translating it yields CASSRKAGLNTGELFF.